The clone carrying this TCR beta chain was detected only a few times. The sample belongs to a study of blood T cell repertoires in COVID-19. Study-level information: Samples of COVID-19 (acute and convalescent) were obtained from the United States, Italy and Spain. In each case, the material was cDNA or gDNA derived from T cells, B-cell-depleted T cells, or PBMCs.

Original handling: Quantification of nucleated cells was approximated via reference gene primer amplification. The repertoire was sequenced with immunoSEQ multiplex PCR; TCRdb's copy has only in-frame clones and lacks some. V and J calls plus clone size are reproduced from that table; the DNA served to infer D and trimming. The profile covers 130,000 or so clones, with about 83% appearing a single time and 1.6% taken by the ten largest. Sequencing input: peripheral blood. This TCR was sampled from a human donor in a cohort sampled during active COVID-19.

DNA for the CDR3: TGTGCCAGCCGGACGCCAATGGGGGGAGGCGCGAACACCGGGGAGCTGTTTTTT. This sequence encodes CASRTPMGGGANTGELFF. This sequence joins TRBV3-1 (or the pseudogene TRBV3-2) and TRBJ2-2; D is perhaps TRBD2 (6 bases). V lost 8 bases, J lost 0 bases, and 22 bases lay in between. CDR3 length equals 18 residues. From germline, CDR1 is LGHDT and CDR2 YNNKEL (reference sequence).